The text below deals with one T cell receptor beta chain. What it binds is unknown. An equimolar mix of two oligonucleotides served as the beta constant-region primer for TRBC1 and TRBC2. The ligated cDNA underwent four PCR rounds using SP2 and nested alpha and beta constant-region primers. In TCRdb, the UMI-ligation and nested PCR reads were re-called with MiXCR into one record per CDR3 protein. The table lists over 90,000 distinct CDR3 sequences, around 11% of them singletons. These data are taken from a study of naive and memory T cell subsets. Findings and caveats of the study: Over 90% of naive TCR sequences appeared only once, unlike memory subsets. Diversity fell and Gini index rose from naive through CM, EM, EMRA. Possibly reflecting memory cells re-expressing CD45RA, a few larger clonotypes occurred in naive repertoires, especially CD8.

The germline V gene encodes CDR1 SGHTA and CDR2 FQGTGA. After removal of 0 bases from V and 4 bases from J, the junction contained 3 bases not matched to a gene. This CDR3 contains 15 residues. The chain recombines TRBV7-3 with TRBJ2-5; 9 bases fit TRBD2. This sequence was found in a human donor in good health. Specimen: naive CD4+ T cells from blood. CDR3 sequence (DNA): TGTGCCAGCAGCTTAACTAGCGGGAGTGGAGAGACCCAGTACTTC. This translates into CASSLTSGSGETQYF. Complete variable domain (other parts from reference TRBV7-3 and TRBJ2-5): GAGVSQTPSNKVTEKGKYVELRCDPISGHTALYWYRQSLGQGPEFLIYFQGTGAADDSGLPNDRFFAVRPEGSVSTLKIQRTERGDSAVYLCASSLTSGSGETQYFGPGTRLLVL.